The 5 T cell receptor beta chains listed next were all sequenced from one sample in a study of cytomegalovirus exposure and HLA in healthy donors. The primer mix had 60 Vbeta and 13 Jbeta primers. Sequenced by immunoSEQ multiplex PCR; TCRdb stores in-frame clones only, minus some. The data show approximately 150,000 clones, with about 74% seen just once and approximately 3% held by the top ten. Sequenced material: PBMCs. The receptors originated from a male donor in good health and CMV-seronegative.

The CDR3: CASRGQGTYNSPLHF. The CDR3 coding sequence is TGTGCCAGCAGGGGACAGGGGACCTATAATTCACCCCTCCACTTT. This chain links TRBV2 with TRBJ1-6; TRBD1 agrees at 10 bases. Germline CDR1 and CDR2: SNHLY and FYNNEI. The CDR3 sequence is 15 residues long. The junction had 1 base not matched to a gene; V was cut back by 6 bases and J by 2 bases.

A few counts support this clone. The chain has TRBV28 and TRBJ1-1; 11 bases map to TRBD1. Germline V gene data show CDR1 as MDHEN and CDR2 as SYDVKM. The CDR3 extends over 16 amino acids. V was clipped by 3 bases and J by 3 bases; unmatched bases: 6. CDR3 bases: TGTGCCAGCAGTTTGGGTCTGGGACAGGGGGACACTGAAGCTTTCTTT. Protein: CASSLGLGQGDTEAFF.

This chain joins TRBV5-1 and TRBJ2-7, with a possible D match to TRBD1 (5 bases). CDR3 length: 16 residues. Germline V lookup: CDR1 SGHRS, CDR2 YFSETQ. V dropped 0 bases and J dropped 0 bases, with 13 bases sitting between them. The CDR3 loop reads CASSLALDTTSYEQYF. CDR3 sequence (DNA): TGCGCCAGCAGCTTGGCTCTGGACACCACCTCCTACGAGCAGTACTTC.

CDR3 amino acids: CASSSGGQTNTGELFF. As DNA, the CDR3 is TGTGCCAGCAGCTCTGGCGGACAGACGAACACCGGGGAGCTGTTTTTT. The V and J genes are TRBV5-4 and TRBJ2-2, with D perhaps matching TRBD1 (6 bases). Between the trimmed V and J ends, which lost 3 bases and 0 bases, there was a span of 12 bases. The CDR3 contains 16 residues. Germline values: CDR1 SGHNT, CDR2 YYREEE (reference sequence).

V is TRBV7-9 and J is TRBJ2-1; 11 bases map to TRBD2. The V gene end was trimmed by 0 bases and the J gene end by 10 bases; junction bases not matched to a gene: 17. The length of the CDR3 is 19 residues. CDR1 and CDR2 (germline): SEHNR, FQNEAQ (reference sequence). For the CDR3, the DNA is TGTGCCAGCAGCTTAGCTTCCAAGAGTCTAGCGGGGGGTCTCGGGGAGCAGTTCTTC. Translation gives CASSLASKSLAGGLGEQFF.